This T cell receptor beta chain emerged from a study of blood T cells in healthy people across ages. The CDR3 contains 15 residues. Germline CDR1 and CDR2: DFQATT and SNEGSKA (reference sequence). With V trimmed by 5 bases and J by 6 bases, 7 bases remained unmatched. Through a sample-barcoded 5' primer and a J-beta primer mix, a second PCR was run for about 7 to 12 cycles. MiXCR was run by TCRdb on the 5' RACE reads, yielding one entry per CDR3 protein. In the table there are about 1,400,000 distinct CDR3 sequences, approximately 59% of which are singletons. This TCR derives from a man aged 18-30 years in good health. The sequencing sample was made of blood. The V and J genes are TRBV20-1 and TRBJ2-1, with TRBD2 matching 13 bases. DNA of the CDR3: TGCAGTGCTGGCGGGACTAGCGGGGACCTCAATGAGCAGTTCTTC. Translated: CSAGGTSGDLNEQFF.